The 5 T cell receptor beta chains in this list originate from one sample, sequenced in a study of spatial heterogeneity in lung cancer. The time point: sample taken at primary tumor resection. Researchers sequenced whole RNA taken from tumor, nontumor lung or frozen PBMC without sorting. TCRdb re-derived calls from the 5' RACE reads in MiXCR, one entry per CDR3 protein. The repertoire includes 89,000 or so distinct CDR3 sequences, approximately 21% of them detected once, and 5.5% to 7% sits in the top ten. The input for sequencing was PBMCs, taken at surgery. The receptors shown here come from a male donor with early-stage non-small cell lung cancer.

This clonotype appeared a few times. The chain joins TRBV20-1 to TRBJ2-6; D may be TRBD1 or TRBD2 (5 bases each). The V end was cut by 3 bases, the J end by 0 bases, with 9 bases between. Per germline, CDR1 DFQATT and CDR2 SNEGSKA (reference sequence). The CDR3 is 15 amino acids. The CDR3 sequence is CSASEGISGANVLTF. In DNA, the CDR3 is TGCAGTGCTAGCGAGGGGATCTCTGGGGCCAACGTCCTGACTTTC.

The V gene is TRBV6-2 or TRBV6-3, the J gene TRBJ2-7; tentative D call: TRBD2 (7 bases). This CDR3 is built from 14 residues. V dropped 11 bases and J dropped 0 bases, with 17 bases sitting between them. The germline gives CDR1 MNHEY, CDR2 SVGEGT. DNA for the CDR3: TGTGCCGCTCGACGCGGGGGCAACTCCTACGAGCAGTACTTC. It is translated as CAARRGGNSYEQYF.

For this clonotype: A read error may produce the germline difference seen at one junction end. The rearrangement links TRBV24-1 to TRBJ2-7, with TRBD1 as a possible D gene (6 bases). From germline, CDR1 is KGHDR and CDR2 SFDVKD. This CDR3 has 15 amino acids. The CDR3 here is CVTSDSQGTGDEQYF. The CDR3 DNA reads TGTGTCACCAGTGATTCTCAGGGGACCGGGGACGAGCAGTACTTC.

This clonotype was detected ten times or more. V usage is TRBV6-1 and J usage is TRBJ2-4, with D perhaps TRBD1 or TRBD2 (5 bases each). Germline V gives CDR1 MNHNS, CDR2 SASEGT. The CDR3 is made up of 13 amino acids. V shed 7 bases and J shed 5 bases, with 12 bases lying between them. DNA for the CDR3: TGTGCCAGCACCGGGACCTTCGAAAACATTCAGTACTTC. Protein sequence: CASTGTFENIQYF.

This clonotype was picked up a small number of times. This chain uses TRBV28 with TRBJ2-7; D uncertain. The CDR3 extends over 11 amino acids. The V end lost 6 bases, the J end lost 3 bases, and 6 bases lay between the germline ends. CDR1 is MDHEN, CDR2 SYDVKM, per germline. CDR3 residues: CASRYSYEQYF. The CDR3 DNA reads TGTGCCAGCAGATACAGCTACGAGCAGTACTTC.